These 20 T cell receptor beta chains originate from one sample sequenced in a study of T cells in Graves' hyperthyroidism and ophthalmopathy. RNA transcripts yielded amplified TCR beta CDR3 regions. A first-round RT-PCR of the TCR CDR3 used the HTBI primer set. MiXCR, applied by TCRdb to the multiplex PCR reads, yields one record per CDR3 protein. The sample yields 300,000 to 400,000 distinct CDR3 sequences, over 20% seen once. Sequencing was done on a sample of blood. The receptors here all came from a woman aged 45-65 years with Graves' hyperthyroidism.

This clonotype occurred many times. The CDR3 sequence: CASSPDSTSGRPQETQYF. CDR3 DNA sequence: TGTGCCAGCAGTCCCGACTCGACTAGCGGGAGACCCCAAGAGACCCAGTACTTC. The J gene is TRBJ2-5, the V gene TRBV27, with 12 bases aligning to TRBD2. This CDR3 region has 18 residues. The trim removed 5 bases at V and 1 base at J, leaving 11 bases unmatched. Germline CDR1 and CDR2: MNHEY and SMNVEV (reference sequence).

The chain recombines TRBV4-1 with TRBJ1-4; D remains ambiguous. This CDR3 region has 16 residues. Germline CDR1 reads MGHRA; CDR2 reads YSYEKL. Trimming pared 0 bases from V and 10 bases from J, leaving 18 bases between. The CDR3, as DNA: TGCGCCAGCAGCCAAGAGGGGAACCCTATGGGGAGAAAACTGTTTTTT. The encoded protein is CASSQEGNPMGRKLFF.

The chain recombines TRBV19 with TRBJ2-5, with no clear D. Germline V gene data show CDR1 as LNHDA and CDR2 as SQIVND (reference sequence). The CDR3 loop spans 13 amino acids. The V gene lost 3 bases and the J gene lost 2 bases, with 7 bases spanning the gap. CDR3 nucleotides: TGTGCCAGTAGTATCCGCCGGCAAGAGACCCAGTACTTC. Its translation: CASSIRRQETQYF.

The rearrangement links TRBV2 to TRBJ2-1; D is unresolved. The CDR3 runs to 14 residues. Germline V gene lookup returns CDR1 SNHLY and CDR2 FYNNEI. V shed 11 bases and J shed 1 base, with 15 bases lying between them. In nucleotides, the CDR3 is TGTGCCGCCATTCTCCGAGAGTCCTACAATGAGCAGTTCTTC. Translation: CAAILRESYNEQFF.

This clonotype was detected many times. This chain connects TRBV5-6 to TRBJ2-3, with TRBD2 as a possible D gene (6 bases). The V end was cut by 3 bases, the J end by 5 bases, with 10 bases between. CDR3 length equals 13 residues. Germline CDR1 reads SGHDT; CDR2 reads YYEEEE. DNA of the CDR3: TGTGCCAGCAGCTCCGGGAGCGGAGATACGCAGTATTTT. It translates to CASSSGSGDTQYF.

This clonotype has at least ten counts. The genes are TRBV20-1 and TRBJ2-3, with 8 bases matching TRBD1. J lost 5 bases, V lost 6 bases, and 10 bases had no gene match. The CDR3 extends over 14 amino acids. Germline V gene lookup returns CDR1 DFQATT and CDR2 SNEGSKA (reference sequence). CDR3 bases: TGCAGTGCAACGGACAGGGTCGAAAAAGATACGCAGTATTTT. Its translation is CSATDRVEKDTQYF.

This clonotype was counted many times. This sequence joins TRBV18 and TRBJ2-1, with a weak D call TRBD2 (5 bases). Trimming removed 3 bases from V and 0 bases from J, with 12 bases in between. CDR1 is KGHSH, CDR2 LQKENI, per germline. CDR3 size: 16 residues. The CDR3 DNA reads as TGTGCCAGCTCACCTCGGACTCCGAGCTCCTACAATGAGCAGTTCTTC. Its translation is CASSPRTPSSYNEQFF.

V gene TRBV10-2 combines with J gene TRBJ1-2; D call uncertain. Between the trimmed V and J ends, which lost 5 bases and 2 bases, there was a span of 12 bases. This CDR3 is 14 amino acids long. From germline, CDR1 is WSHSY and CDR2 SAAADI. For the CDR3, the DNA is TGCGCCAGCAGTATGCGTCTCGGGAACTATGGCTACACCTTC. Encoded protein: CASSMRLGNYGYTF.

Ten or more counts support this clonotype. The chain combines TRBV4-1 with TRBJ1-5, with D maybe TRBD1 (5 bases). This CDR3 region has 16 residues. Trimming took 0 bases from V and 6 from J, leaving 15 bases between them. The germline gives CDR1 MGHRA, CDR2 YSYEKL. CDR3: CASSQERDGVGQPQHF. DNA of the CDR3: TGCGCCAGCAGCCAAGAGAGGGACGGGGTGGGTCAGCCCCAGCATTTT.

The chain combines TRBV6-2 or TRBV6-3 with TRBJ2-7; 10 bases are a match to TRBD1. In germline, CDR1 is MNHEY, CDR2 SVGEGT. The J segment lost 2 bases and the V segment lost 2 bases, leaving 6 bases of the junction unmatched. The CDR3 extends over 16 amino acids. The CDR3 here is CASSYTGTGAAYEQYF. DNA for the CDR3: TGTGCCAGCAGTTACACTGGGACAGGGGCGGCCTACGAGCAGTACTTC.

This clonotype was counted between two and nine times. The chain couples TRBV20-1 to TRBJ2-4; 12 nucleotides match TRBD1. CDR3 length: 16 residues. CDR1 DFQATT and CDR2 SNEGSKA come from the germline V gene (reference sequence). The V gene end was trimmed by 3 bases and the J gene end by 3 bases; junction bases not matched to a gene: 6. CDR3 bases: TGCAGTGCTAGGGGACAGGGGGCCGGGGACAAAAACATTCAGTACTTC. Its protein product is CSARGQGAGDKNIQYF.

This clonotype showed up many times. V is TRBV27 and J is TRBJ2-1, with 7 bases matching TRBD2. With 5 bases clipped from V and 6 bases from J, the junction kept 7 bases outside the gene matches. The CDR3 loop spans 14 amino acids. Germline values: CDR1 MNHEY, CDR2 SMNVEV (reference sequence). This CDR3 is CASSLRDYTNEQFF. CDR3 sequence (DNA): TGTGCCAGCAGTCTCCGGGACTATACCAATGAGCAGTTCTTC.

V is TRBV28 and J is TRBJ2-7, with D unresolved. CDR1 and CDR2 (germline): MDHEN, SYDVKM. The V end was cut by 1 base, the J end by 1 base, with 8 bases between. The CDR3 contains 14 residues. CDR3 DNA sequence: TGTGCCAGCAGTTTATCCCGTCGATCCTACGAGCAGTACTTC. Translation gives CASSLSRRSYEQYF.

The V and J genes are TRBV24-1 and TRBJ2-1, with D tentatively TRBD2 (6 bases). The V gene's germline CDR1 is KGHDR and CDR2 SFDVKD. This CDR3 is built from 17 residues. V was trimmed by 6 bases and J by 6 bases, leaving 23 bases between them. CDR3 region: CATSPPTDAGRRNEQFF. As DNA, the CDR3 is TGTGCCACCAGTCCACCAACAGACGCGGGGCGACGCAATGAGCAGTTCTTC.

As for this clonotype: A read error may be the cause here, since a much bigger clone is one base away. V and J are TRBV6-1 and TRBJ1-6; 7 bases line up with TRBD1. Germline V lookup: CDR1 MNHNS, CDR2 SASEGT. CDR3 size: 13 residues. The CDR3 loop is CASSGDRASPPHF. In DNA, the CDR3 is TGTGCCAGCAGTGGAGACAGGGCTTCACCCCCCCACTTT.

This clonotype occurred many times. V gene TRBV13 combines with J gene TRBJ1-2, with 10 positions matching TRBD1. Trimming at V came to 5 bases and at J to 4 bases, leaving 10 bases not matched to a gene. The germline gives CDR1 PRHDT, CDR2 FYEKMQ (reference sequence). The CDR3 runs 16 residues. The CDR3 sequence: CASSLNAGQGTYGYTF. The CDR3 nucleotides read TGTGCCAGCAGCCTTAACGCGGGACAGGGGACCTATGGCTACACCTTC.

This clonotype was detected ten times or more. V is TRBV29-1 and J is TRBJ2-1, with TRBD2 as a possible D gene (6 bases). Germline CDR1 is SQVTM and CDR2 is ANQGSEA. Trimming removed 5 bases from V and 0 bases from J, with 17 bases in between. This CDR3 has 16 residues. Here the CDR3 DNA reads TGCAGCGTTTCTGGGGGGTCCCGTCGCTCCTACAATGAGCAGTTCTTC. Translation: CSVSGGSRRSYNEQFF.

This clonotype has a count of ten or more. The rearrangement uses TRBV20-1 and TRBJ2-5; 10 bases line up with TRBD2. This CDR3 is 15 amino acids long. Germline V gene data show CDR1 as DFQATT and CDR2 as SNEGSKA (reference sequence). V was pared by 3 bases and J by 0 bases, with 4 bases of the junction left unmatched. CDR3 loop: CSARWGLANQETQYF. The CDR3 bases are TGCAGTGCTAGGTGGGGACTAGCGAACCAAGAGACCCAGTACTTC.

This clonotype has only a few counts. The rearrangement uses TRBV24-1 and TRBJ1-2, with 7 positions matching TRBD1. J gave up 1 base and V 1 base, and 8 bases lay outside the gene matches. Germline CDR1 KGHDR, CDR2 SFDVKD. The CDR3 runs 17 residues. The CDR3 coding sequence is TGTGCCACCAGTGATTTCCCCCCGGGACAGCTTAACTATGGCTACACCTTC. It specifies CATSDFPPGQLNYGYTF.

At least ten counts were recorded for this clonotype. The V gene is TRBV30, the J gene TRBJ1-1; D remains unclear. Trimming removed 2 bases at V and 5 bases at J, with 12 bases between. The CDR3 has 13 residues. Germline V gives CDR1 GTSNPN, CDR2 SVGIG (reference sequence). The CDR3 region is CAWSRNRWTEAFF. The CDR3 coding sequence is TGTGCCTGGAGTCGAAACCGGTGGACTGAAGCTTTCTTT.